These 30 T cell receptor beta chains were sequenced from one sample in a study of OX40 agonist ivuxolimab in advanced cancers. The data were produced by immunoSEQ multiplex PCR, yet TCRdb's version contains in-frame clones alone and is incomplete. The profile shows 50,000 to 70,000 clones, roughly 88% of them singletons. The sample here was CD4+ or CD8+ T cells sorted from blood, taken in a trial of the OX40 agonist ivuxolimab. Source of these receptors: an adult with an advanced solid tumor such as melanoma, head and neck, liver or kidney cancer.

This chain connects TRBV7-6 to TRBJ1-1; TRBD1 aligns across 12 bases. Germline loops: CDR1 SGHVS, CDR2 FNYEAQ. The ends lost 6 bases at V and 3 bases at J; junction bases unmatched: 11. The length of the CDR3 is 17 residues. In DNA form, the CDR3 reads TGTGCCAGCAGTTCCGGGACAGGGGGCGCGCTGGACACTGAAGCTTTCTTT. This gives the protein CASSSGTGGALDTEAFF. The whole variable domain, remainder taken from reference TRBV7-6 and TRBJ1-1, is GAGVSQSPRYKVTKRGQDVALRCDPISGHVSLYWYRQALGQGPEFLTYFNYEAQQDKSGLPNDRFSAERPEGSISTLTIQRTEQRDSAMYRCASSSGTGGALDTEAFFGQGTRLTVV.

This chain connects TRBV7-9 to TRBJ2-2, with 8 bases aligning to TRBD2. The CDR3 contains 16 residues. The germline CDR1 and CDR2 sequences are SEHNR and FQNEAQ (reference sequence). V dropped 11 bases and J dropped 6; count of bases not matched to a gene: 17. Here the CDR3 DNA reads TGTGCCGGCCCAGAGGATAGCGGGGTTTTTCCCGGGGAGCTGTTTTTT. Translating it yields CAGPEDSGVFPGELFF.

The CDR3, as DNA: TGTGCCAGCAGTTTTGGGGACCATGCAGATACGCAGTATTTT. This gives the protein CASSFGDHADTQYF. The chain employs TRBV28 and TRBJ2-3, with D tentatively TRBD1 or TRBD2 (5 bases each). The CDR3 sequence is 14 residues long. Germline lookup yields CDR1 MDHEN and CDR2 SYDVKM. V lost 3 bases, J lost 4 bases, and 11 bases lay in between.

The V and J genes are TRBV4-1 and TRBJ1-1; D is undetermined. CDR1 and CDR2 from the germline V gene are MGHRA and YSYEKL. The length of the CDR3 is 16 residues. V was shortened by 0 bases and J by 7 bases, with 18 bases between the two germline ends. The CDR3 sequence: CASSQDLRGSTIEAFF. CDR3 bases: TGCGCCAGCAGCCAAGATCTACGGGGATCAACTATTGAAGCTTTCTTT.

The chain uses TRBV4-2 and TRBJ2-1; D gene unclear. Germline CDR1 LGHNA, CDR2 YNFKEQ. Trimming stripped 5 bases from V and 5 bases from J, with 16 bases between. The CDR3 has 15 residues. The CDR3 is CASSTPSGLNNEQFF. CDR3 coding DNA: TGTGCCAGCAGCACCCCCTCTGGGCTAAACAATGAGCAGTTCTTC.

This chain links TRBV4-1 with TRBJ1-3; TRBD1 aligns across 9 bases. The germline CDR1 and CDR2 sequences are MGHRA and YSYEKL. This CDR3 spans 19 amino acids. Germline trimming cut 0 bases from V and 4 bases from J; bases unmatched to any gene: 13. This CDR3 is CASSQDGLQGQGSGNTIYF. The CDR3, as DNA: TGCGCCAGCAGCCAAGATGGCCTTCAAGGACAGGGGTCAGGAAACACCATATATTTT.

The V and J genes are TRBV9 and TRBJ2-1, with TRBD1 matching over 7 bases. The J segment lost 5 bases and the V segment lost 3 bases, leaving 5 bases of the junction unmatched. The CDR3 sequence is 14 residues long. Germline V gene data show CDR1 as SGDLS and CDR2 as YYNGEE. The CDR3 DNA follows: TGTGCCAGCAGCGGGGGACAGCTCAACAATGAGCAGTTCTTC. Residues: CASSGGQLNNEQFF. The entire variable domain, with the rest obtained from reference TRBV9 and TRBJ2-1, is as follows: DSGVTQTPKHLITATGQRVTLRCSPRSGDLSVYWYQQSLDQGLQFLIQYYNGEERAKGNILERFSAQQFPDLHSELNLSSLELGDSALYFCASSGGQLNNEQFFGPGTRLTVL.

J is TRBJ1-6 and V is TRBV11-2; D is undetermined. Per the germline V gene, CDR1 is SGHAT and CDR2 is FQNNGV. V shed 4 bases and J shed 12 bases, with 10 bases lying between them. CDR3 size: 12 residues. The CDR3 sequence is CASSSTPGPLHF. As DNA, the CDR3 is TGTGCCAGCAGCTCGACCCCCGGACCCCTCCACTTT. Full variable domain (missing parts from reference TRBV11-2 and TRBJ1-6): EAGVAQSPRYKIIEKRQSVAFWCNPISGHATLYWYQQILGQGPKLLIQFQNNGVVDDSQLPKDRFSAERLKGVDSTLKIQPAKLEDSAVYLCASSSTPGPLHFGNGTRLTVT.

The chain couples TRBV6-4 to TRBJ1-2, with D hard to call. The V end was cut by 2 bases, the J end by 8 bases, with 9 bases between. Germline assignment: CDR1 MRHNA and CDR2 SNTAGT. This CDR3 contains 12 residues. The CDR3 nucleotides are TGTGCCAGCAGTGACCCATTAGGGGGCTACACCTTC. It specifies CASSDPLGGYTF.

J is TRBJ2-2 and V is TRBV6-6; the D is unclear. The CDR3 length is 13 residues. Germline V gene lookup returns CDR1 MNHNY and CDR2 SVGAGI (reference sequence). Trimming took off 6 bases at V and 4 bases at J, with 9 bases between the two ends. The CDR3 spells CASSGTGTGELFF. In DNA, the CDR3 is TGTGCCAGCAGCGGCACGGGCACCGGGGAGCTGTTTTTT.

The chain is built from TRBV6-6 and TRBJ2-3; possible D gene TRBD2, 6 bases. Trimming pared 5 bases from V and 1 base from J, leaving 16 bases between. The CDR3 spans 16 residues. Germline assignment: CDR1 MNHNY and CDR2 SVGAGI (reference sequence). This CDR3 reads CASSRLGEAGTDTQYF. The CDR3 nucleotides are TGTGCCAGCAGTAGACTGGGGGAGGCCGGCACAGATACGCAGTATTTT.

The chain uses TRBV9 and TRBJ2-2; 9 nucleotides line up with TRBD2. CDR3 length equals 18 residues. CDR1 and CDR2 (germline): SGDLS, YYNGEE. V lost 3 bases, J lost 0 bases, and 9 bases stayed unmatched. The CDR3 spells CASSDPLGGGANTGELFF. The CDR3 DNA reads TGTGCCAGCAGCGACCCCCTTGGCGGGGGGGCGAACACCGGGGAGCTGTTTTTT.

This chain uses TRBV15 with TRBJ2-5; D is perhaps TRBD1 (6 bases). The CDR3 length is 13 residues. Germline lookup yields CDR1 LNHNV and CDR2 YYDKDF (reference sequence). The V gene lost 5 bases and the J gene lost 4 bases, with 11 bases spanning the gap. CDR3 residues: CATSETGRETQYF. The CDR3 nucleotides read TGTGCCACCAGCGAAACAGGGAGAGAGACCCAGTACTTC.

The chain is built from TRBV5-1 and TRBJ2-2; maybe TRBD1 (6 bases). V was trimmed by 4 bases and J by 0 bases, leaving 16 bases between them. The CDR3 has 17 residues. CDR1 is SGHRS and CDR2 is YFSETQ in the germline V gene. The CDR3 loop reads CASSTPTGTSNTGELFF. The CDR3 DNA follows: TGCGCCAGCAGCACGCCGACAGGAACTTCGAACACCGGGGAGCTGTTTTTT.

The V and J genes are TRBV7-8 and TRBJ1-4; D gene uncertain. In germline, CDR1 is SGHVS, CDR2 FQNEAQ. V lost 1 base and J lost 8, with 8 bases in between. The CDR3 spans 13 residues. CDR3 DNA: TGTGCCAGCAGCTTAGTCGGAAGAGAAAAACTGTTTTTT. Protein product: CASSLVGREKLFF.

The chain carries TRBV9 and TRBJ2-1; D is uncertain. The V gene's germline CDR1 is SGDLS and CDR2 YYNGEE. The V end lost 1 base, the J end lost 1 base, and 6 bases lay between the germline ends. This CDR3 contains 14 residues. The CDR3 spells CASSVLESYNEQFF. DNA for the CDR3: TGTGCCAGCAGCGTACTGGAATCCTACAATGAGCAGTTCTTC.

The V gene is TRBV7-9, the J gene TRBJ2-1, with 9 nucleotides matching TRBD1. Germline values: CDR1 SEHNR, CDR2 FQNEAQ (reference sequence). The CDR3 is made up of 17 amino acids. V was clipped by 0 bases and J by 7 bases; unmatched bases: 10. The CDR3 is CASSLAFGTGTSNEQFF. For the CDR3, the DNA is TGTGCCAGCAGCTTAGCCTTTGGGACAGGGACTTCTAATGAGCAGTTCTTC.

This clone is labeled as medium-sized. This chain uses TRBV25-1 with TRBJ1-1; D unclear. This CDR3 is built from 13 residues. Germline V CDR1 and CDR2: MGHDK, SYGVNS. The germline V and J ends were trimmed by 3 bases and 11 bases, with 16 bases remaining between them. CDR3 in DNA: TGTGCCAGCAGTGACCAGGCCTCCAGGCGGGCTTTCTTT. It codes for CASSDQASRRAFF.

V and J are TRBV28 and TRBJ2-5; 10 nucleotides align to TRBD2. This CDR3 region has 16 residues. The V segment lost 3 bases and the J segment 2 bases; nucleotides outside the gene matches: 6. Germline V lookup: CDR1 MDHEN, CDR2 SYDVKM. The CDR3 sequence is CASSFASGGQQETQYF. The DNA of the CDR3 is TGTGCCAGCAGTTTCGCTAGCGGGGGTCAACAAGAGACCCAGTACTTC.

The chain has TRBV7-8 and TRBJ2-6; D gene unclear. The CDR3 consists of 16 residues. Trimming pared 6 bases from V and 0 bases from J, leaving 12 bases between. CDR1 SGHVS and CDR2 FQNEAQ come from the germline V gene. The CDR3 sequence is CASSVPSGSGANVLTF. The CDR3 DNA sequence: TGTGCCAGCAGTGTCCCGAGTGGCTCTGGGGCCAACGTCCTGACTTTC.

V is TRBV7-9 and J is TRBJ2-1; D gene unclear. This CDR3 comprises 13 residues. V lost 0 bases and J lost 9, with 9 bases in between. Germline V gene lookup returns CDR1 SEHNR and CDR2 FQNEAQ (reference sequence). The CDR3 loop reads CASSLAEYPEQFF. CDR3 bases: TGTGCCAGCAGCTTAGCCGAGTATCCTGAGCAGTTCTTC.

This clone has only a few counts. A far larger clone lies a single base away; this is likely a read error. The rearrangement links TRBV7-9 to TRBJ1-2; perhaps TRBD1 as D (6 bases). The V gene's germline CDR1 is SEHNR and CDR2 FQNEAQ (reference sequence). The CDR3 is 14 amino acids. The germline V and J ends were trimmed by 0 bases and 7 bases, with 12 bases remaining between them. CDR3 amino acids: CASSLARGGPGYTF. Written as DNA, the CDR3 is TGTGCCAGCAGCTTAGCGAGGGGGGGGCCTGGCTACACCTTC.

This chain uses TRBV19 with TRBJ1-2; tentative D call: TRBD1 (6 bases). Germline-derived CDR1 and CDR2 are LNHDA and SQIVND (reference sequence). V was trimmed by 3 bases and J by 3 bases, leaving 8 bases between them. The CDR3 is 13 amino acids. The CDR3: CASSMSGDYGYTF. CDR3 DNA: TGTGCCAGTAGTATGTCAGGGGACTATGGCTACACCTTC. The complete variable domain, with remaining parts taken from reference TRBV19 and TRBJ1-2, reads DGGITQSPKYLFRKEGQNVTLSCEQNLNHDAMYWYRQDPGQGLRLIYYSQIVNDFQKGDIAEGYSVSREKKESFPLTVTSAQKNPTAFYLCASSMSGDYGYTFGSGTRLTVV.

The rearrangement uses TRBV25-1 and TRBJ2-1; no reliable D call. The CDR3 loop spans 15 amino acids. V was shortened by 6 bases and J by 0 bases, with 12 bases between the two germline ends. The germline V gene encodes CDR1 MGHDK and CDR2 SYGVNS. The DNA for the CDR3 is TGTGCCAGCAGCACTATTTTTAACTCCTACAATGAGCAGTTCTTC. Amino acid sequence: CASSTIFNSYNEQFF.

V gene TRBV5-1 combines with J gene TRBJ2-5; 11 bases align to TRBD2. This CDR3 is built from 16 residues. Trimming took 4 bases from V and 2 from J; bases not matched to a gene: 7. The germline gives CDR1 SGHRS, CDR2 YFSETQ. Here the CDR3 reads CASSGILAGEQETQYF. For the CDR3, the DNA is TGCGCCAGCAGCGGTATACTAGCGGGGGAACAAGAGACCCAGTACTTC. Supplemented by reference TRBV5-1 and TRBJ2-5, the full variable domain reads KAGVTQTPRYLIKTRGQQVTLSCSPISGHRSVSWYQQTPGQGLQFLFEYFSETQRNKGNFPGRFSGRQFSNSRSEMNVSTLELGDSALYLCASSGILAGEQETQYFGPGTRLLVL.

V and J are TRBV7-9 and TRBJ1-5; D possibly corresponds to TRBD1 (6 bases). V lost 4 bases and J lost 7, with 17 bases in between. The V gene's germline CDR1 is SEHNR and CDR2 FQNEAQ (reference sequence). The CDR3 length is 15 residues. This chain's CDR3 is CASSSNRDGEQPQHF. The CDR3 bases are TGTGCCAGCAGCTCAAACAGGGATGGGGAGCAGCCCCAGCATTTT.

The rearrangement links TRBV5-5 to TRBJ2-7; possibly TRBD1 or TRBD2 for D (5 bases each). The CDR3 consists of 13 residues. V was trimmed by 4 bases and J by 4 bases, leaving 12 bases between them. Germline V CDR1 and CDR2: SGHKS, YYEKEE (reference sequence). As DNA, the CDR3 is TGTGCCAGCAGCGCCGGGACGGAGTACGAGCAGTACTTC. Translation: CASSAGTEYEQYF. The entire variable domain, with the rest obtained from reference TRBV5-5 and TRBJ2-7, is as follows: DAGVTQSPTHLIKTRGQQVTLRCSPISGHKSVSWYQQVLGQGPQFIFQYYEKEERGRGNFPDRFSARQFPNYSSELNVNALLLGDSALYLCASSAGTEYEQYFGPGTRLTVT.

This chain uses TRBV7-2 with TRBJ2-1, with 8 bases that match TRBD1. The CDR3 is 16 residues long. Germline CDR1 reads SGHTA; CDR2 reads FQGNSA. With V trimmed by 5 bases and J by 4 bases, 10 bases remained unmatched. CDR3 coding DNA: TGTGCCAGCAGCCCCGCCGGGACAGGATTATACAATGAGCAGTTCTTC. This gives the protein CASSPAGTGLYNEQFF.

The rearrangement uses TRBV5-1 and TRBJ2-6; 10 bases map to TRBD2. In germline, CDR1 is SGHRS, CDR2 YFSETQ. V lost 4 bases to trimming and J lost 4 bases; unmatched junction nucleotides: 11. The CDR3 contains 18 residues. Written as DNA, the CDR3 is TGCGCCAGCAGCCCCGGGCTAGCGGGAGAGGGAGGGGCCAACGTCCTGACTTTC. Translated: CASSPGLAGEGGANVLTF.

The chain uses TRBV19 and TRBJ1-2, with TRBD1 matching over 11 bases. Trimming removed 5 bases from V and 4 bases from J; junction bases left unmatched: 12. Germline CDR1 reads LNHDA; CDR2 reads SQIVND (reference sequence). The CDR3 totals 17 residues. In DNA, the CDR3 is TGTGCCAGTAGTCCCGGACAGGGGGCGATTCGACCCTATGGCTACACCTTC. Translation gives CASSPGQGAIRPYGYTF.